A selection of T cell receptor beta chains follows, all from one sample in a study of patients and donors after allogeneic stem cell transplantation. MiXCR was run by TCRdb on the RT-PCR reads, yielding one entry per CDR3 protein. Of roughly 200,000 distinct CDR3 sequences in the sample, around two fifths were seen once. Input material: blood, either unsorted or a sorted T cell fraction (not recorded which). The receptors originated from a human donor who was either an allogeneic HSCT recipient or a stem cell or donor lymphocyte infusion donor (not recorded which). It is not recorded whose cells these are; they may come from a transplant donor. CDR3s include the opening cysteine and the closing phenylalanine or tryptophan. The order of the fields is CDR3 DNA, CDR3 protein, clone size, V gene, CDR3 length, D gene, J gene. D genes are given only for firm matches. Expanded clones are given a class, and other clones once, few, many or no size at all.

cdr3_nt: TGTGCCAGCAGTCCCCTCCAAGCGGCAGGGGGAACTGAAAAACTGTTTTTT
cdr3_aa: CASSPLQAAGGTEKLFF
clone_size: -
v_call: TRBV12-3/TRBV12-4
cdr3_length: 17
d_call: TRBD1
j_call: TRBJ1-4

cdr3_nt: TGTGCCAGCAGCTTGGGGGACATTTCCGTTAGTGGCTACACCTTC
cdr3_aa: CASSLGDISVSGYTF
clone_size: few
v_call: TRBV5-6
cdr3_length: 15
d_call: -
j_call: TRBJ1-2

cdr3_nt: TGCGCCAGCAGTACGACTCGTCGGGACTCCTACAATGAGCAGTTCTTC
cdr3_aa: CASSTTRRDSYNEQFF
clone_size: -
v_call: TRBV5-1
cdr3_length: 16
d_call: -
j_call: TRBJ2-1

cdr3_nt: TGTGCCAGCAGTTTATCGGGTTCGTATAGCAATCAGCCCCAGCATTTT
cdr3_aa: CASSLSGSYSNQPQHF
clone_size: few
v_call: TRBV27
cdr3_length: 16
d_call: -
j_call: TRBJ1-5

cdr3_nt: TGTGCCAGCAGCTCCTCCGGGACGGGGGCTGAAGCTTTCTTT
cdr3_aa: CASSSSGTGAEAFF
clone_size: -
v_call: TRBV7-8
cdr3_length: 14
d_call: -
j_call: TRBJ1-1

cdr3_nt: TGCAGTGCTACCCCACAGGGAGGGGACACTGAAGCTTTCTTT
cdr3_aa: CSATPQGGDTEAFF
clone_size: -
v_call: TRBV20-1
cdr3_length: 14
d_call: -
j_call: TRBJ1-1

cdr3_nt: TGTGCCACCAGTGATTTGGACTATGGCTACACCTTC
cdr3_aa: CATSDLDYGYTF
clone_size: -
v_call: TRBV24-1
cdr3_length: 12
d_call: -
j_call: TRBJ1-2

cdr3_nt: TGTGCCAGCAGCTTTTGGACTCGGCACAATGAGCAGTTCTTC
cdr3_aa: CASSFWTRHNEQFF
clone_size: few
v_call: TRBV7-2
cdr3_length: 14
d_call: -
j_call: TRBJ2-1

cdr3_nt: TGTGCCATCAGTGAAGTCGCGGGTTTTATGAACACTGAAGCTTTCTTT
cdr3_aa: CAISEVAGFMNTEAFF
clone_size: -
v_call: TRBV10-3
cdr3_length: 16
d_call: -
j_call: TRBJ1-1

cdr3_nt: TGTGCCACCAGTGACGACGGGACCTACGAGCAGTACTTC
cdr3_aa: CATSDDGTYEQYF
clone_size: once
v_call: TRBV24-1
cdr3_length: 13
d_call: -
j_call: TRBJ2-7

cdr3_nt: TGTGCCAGCAGCCGGGATACAGGGACCTACGAGCAGTACTTC
cdr3_aa: CASSRDTGTYEQYF
clone_size: -
v_call: TRBV12-3/TRBV12-4
cdr3_length: 14
d_call: -
j_call: TRBJ2-7

cdr3_nt: TGTGCCAGCAGCTCCCGCGGTGGAGCGGGAGACTACGAGCAGTACTTC
cdr3_aa: CASSSRGGAGDYEQYF
clone_size: few
v_call: TRBV7-9
cdr3_length: 16
d_call: TRBD2
j_call: TRBJ2-7

cdr3_nt: TGTGCCAGCAGTTTTGACCCCTACGAGCAGTACTTC
cdr3_aa: CASSFDPYEQYF
clone_size: -
v_call: TRBV12-3/TRBV12-4
cdr3_length: 12
d_call: -
j_call: TRBJ2-7

cdr3_nt: TGTGCCAGCAGCCCTCGGACAGGGGGGATAAAACTGTTTTTT
cdr3_aa: CASSPRTGGIKLFF
clone_size: few
v_call: TRBV9
cdr3_length: 14
d_call: TRBD1
j_call: TRBJ1-4

cdr3_nt: TGTGCCAGCAGCCTAGGGACAGCTTGGGGGGACACTGAAGCTTTCTTT
cdr3_aa: CASSLGTAWGDTEAFF
clone_size: few
v_call: TRBV7-2
cdr3_length: 16
d_call: TRBD1
j_call: TRBJ1-1

cdr3_nt: TGTGCCAGCAGCCGCAACAGGTTACCCACCTATGGCTACACCTTC
cdr3_aa: CASSRNRLPTYGYTF
clone_size: -
v_call: TRBV7-2
cdr3_length: 15
d_call: -
j_call: TRBJ1-2

cdr3_nt: TGCGCCAGCTACTCAGGGGATGAAGCTTTCTTT
cdr3_aa: CASYSGDEAFF
clone_size: few
v_call: TRBV5-1
cdr3_length: 11
d_call: -
j_call: TRBJ1-1

cdr3_nt: TGTGCCACCCGGCCGGCCGGGAGACTAGCGACGAATGAGCAGTTCTTC
cdr3_aa: CATRPAGRLATNEQFF
clone_size: -
v_call: TRBV10-3
cdr3_length: 16
d_call: TRBD2
j_call: TRBJ2-1

cdr3_nt: TGTGCCAGCAGTTTATCGGGCGGCGGGGAAAAACTGTTTTTT
cdr3_aa: CASSLSGGGEKLFF
clone_size: -
v_call: TRBV27
cdr3_length: 14
d_call: -
j_call: TRBJ1-4

cdr3_nt: TGTGCCTGCCTAAATGGCAATGAGCAGTTCTTC
cdr3_aa: CACLNGNEQFF
clone_size: once
v_call: TRBV30
cdr3_length: 11
d_call: -
j_call: TRBJ2-1

cdr3_nt: TGTGCCATTGGACTACTAGACAATGAGCAGTTCTTC
cdr3_aa: CAIGLLDNEQFF
clone_size: -
v_call: TRBV10-3
cdr3_length: 12
d_call: -
j_call: TRBJ2-1

cdr3_nt: TGTGCCAGCAGTTTAGCGCATGTAGGCCAGCCCCAGCATTTT
cdr3_aa: CASSLAHVGQPQHF
clone_size: -
v_call: TRBV12-3/TRBV12-4
cdr3_length: 14
d_call: -
j_call: TRBJ1-5

cdr3_nt: TGTGCCAGCAGTCAGGGTGCGACCTACGAGCAGTACTTC
cdr3_aa: CASSQGATYEQYF
clone_size: -
v_call: TRBV28
cdr3_length: 13
d_call: -
j_call: TRBJ2-7

cdr3_nt: TGTGCCAGCAGCCCCTTGTGGGGGGATACGCAGTATTTT
cdr3_aa: CASSPLWGDTQYF
clone_size: -
v_call: TRBV11-2
cdr3_length: 13
d_call: -
j_call: TRBJ2-3

cdr3_nt: TGTGCCTGGAGTGTAAGACGGGGGGAAAAACTGTTTTTT
cdr3_aa: CAWSVRRGEKLFF
clone_size: -
v_call: TRBV30
cdr3_length: 13
d_call: -
j_call: TRBJ1-4

cdr3_nt: TGTGCCAGCAGCAAACGGATACAGGGTTTCGAACCTGAAGCTTTCTTT
cdr3_aa: CASSKRIQGFEPEAFF
clone_size: few
v_call: TRBV21-1
cdr3_length: 16
d_call: -
j_call: TRBJ1-1

cdr3_nt: TGCAGTGCTAATACGCTAGCGGGAGGGCCGAGCTCCTACGAGCAGTACTTC
cdr3_aa: CSANTLAGGPSSYEQYF
clone_size: -
v_call: TRBV20-1
cdr3_length: 17
d_call: TRBD2
j_call: TRBJ2-7

cdr3_nt: TGTGCCAGCAGTCTCCGCGAAGTTTCCTACGAGCAGTACTTC
cdr3_aa: CASSLREVSYEQYF
clone_size: once
v_call: TRBV12-3/TRBV12-4
cdr3_length: 14
d_call: -
j_call: TRBJ2-7

cdr3_nt: TGCGCCAGCAGCTTGGTGGCCAGAGGACTAGCGGGAACGTACGAGCAGTACTTC
cdr3_aa: CASSLVARGLAGTYEQYF
clone_size: -
v_call: TRBV5-1
cdr3_length: 18
d_call: TRBD2
j_call: TRBJ2-7

cdr3_nt: TGTGCCAGCAGCTTACTTTTCGGGCCCGGGGAGCTGTTTTTT
cdr3_aa: CASSLLFGPGELFF
clone_size: -
v_call: TRBV13
cdr3_length: 14
d_call: -
j_call: TRBJ2-2

cdr3_nt: TGTGCCAGCAGTTACTCGGGGGTAGTAAGGACTGAAGCTTTCTTT
cdr3_aa: CASSYSGVVRTEAFF
clone_size: few
v_call: TRBV6-5
cdr3_length: 15
d_call: -
j_call: TRBJ1-1

cdr3_nt: TGTGCCTGGAGTAGCTTTGGTGGACCCTCGGACTTACTCTTC
cdr3_aa: CAWSSFGGPSDLLF
clone_size: -
v_call: TRBV30
cdr3_length: 14
d_call: -
j_call: TRBJ1-2

cdr3_nt: TGCGCCAGCAGCTTGGGATGGGATAGAAGCTCCTACAATGAGCAGTTCTTC
cdr3_aa: CASSLGWDRSSYNEQFF
clone_size: few
v_call: TRBV5-1
cdr3_length: 17
d_call: -
j_call: TRBJ2-1

cdr3_nt: TGTGCCACCAGCAGAGATTCGATCGAGCAGTACTTC
cdr3_aa: CATSRDSIEQYF
clone_size: -
v_call: TRBV15
cdr3_length: 12
d_call: -
j_call: TRBJ2-7

cdr3_nt: TGTGCCAGCAGTTACGAGAGACAGTCGAACACCGGGGAGCTGTTTTTT
cdr3_aa: CASSYERQSNTGELFF
clone_size: -
v_call: TRBV6-2/TRBV6-3
cdr3_length: 16
d_call: -
j_call: TRBJ2-2

cdr3_nt: TGTGCCAGCAGCCCAGGGACTAGCGGGAGTAGGAGTGAGCAGTTCTTC
cdr3_aa: CASSPGTSGSRSEQFF
clone_size: -
v_call: TRBV9
cdr3_length: 16
d_call: TRBD2
j_call: TRBJ2-1

cdr3_nt: TGTGCCAGCAGTTTGACTAGCGGGAGGATCGGCGGGCAGTACTTC
cdr3_aa: CASSLTSGRIGGQYF
clone_size: -
v_call: TRBV6-5
cdr3_length: 15
d_call: TRBD2
j_call: TRBJ2-7

cdr3_nt: TGTGCCAGCAGCTTAGTGGCACACGGGGAGCTGTTTTTT
cdr3_aa: CASSLVAHGELFF
clone_size: -
v_call: TRBV7-2
cdr3_length: 13
d_call: -
j_call: TRBJ2-2

cdr3_nt: TGTGCCAGCACTAGAGTAGCGGGAGGGCCCCCAGATACGCAGTATTTT
cdr3_aa: CASTRVAGGPPDTQYF
clone_size: -
v_call: TRBV28
cdr3_length: 16
d_call: TRBD2
j_call: TRBJ2-3

cdr3_nt: TGTGCCACCAGCAGAGATAGGCCTAACTCTGGAAACACCATATATTTT
cdr3_aa: CATSRDRPNSGNTIYF
clone_size: -
v_call: TRBV15
cdr3_length: 16
d_call: -
j_call: TRBJ1-3

cdr3_nt: TGCAGTGCTATGACACAAGGGCCCTACGAGCAGTACTTC
cdr3_aa: CSAMTQGPYEQYF
clone_size: -
v_call: TRBV20-1
cdr3_length: 13
d_call: -
j_call: TRBJ2-7

cdr3_nt: TGTGCCAGCAGCTCCCGCACGGGGGCGCGAACAGATACGCAGTATTTT
cdr3_aa: CASSSRTGARTDTQYF
clone_size: -
v_call: TRBV7-9
cdr3_length: 16
d_call: -
j_call: TRBJ2-3

cdr3_nt: TGTGCCAGCAGTTTAGTTGGGTTCTTGACTGAAGCTTTCTTT
cdr3_aa: CASSLVGFLTEAFF
clone_size: -
v_call: TRBV12-3/TRBV12-4
cdr3_length: 14
d_call: -
j_call: TRBJ1-1

cdr3_nt: TGTGCCAGCAGCCAATTAGGGGGCGTCGGGGAAAAACTGTTTTTT
cdr3_aa: CASSQLGGVGEKLFF
clone_size: few
v_call: TRBV3-1
cdr3_length: 15
d_call: TRBD1
j_call: TRBJ1-4

cdr3_nt: TGTGCCAGCAGTCCCGGGACTAAAGTCCCTTACGAGCAGTACTTC
cdr3_aa: CASSPGTKVPYEQYF
clone_size: -
v_call: TRBV6-5
cdr3_length: 15
d_call: TRBD2
j_call: TRBJ2-7

cdr3_nt: TGTGCCAGCAGCTTAGAGGGGCAGGGCGCCTACAATGAGCAGTTCTTC
cdr3_aa: CASSLEGQGAYNEQFF
clone_size: few
v_call: TRBV11-1
cdr3_length: 16
d_call: -
j_call: TRBJ2-1

cdr3_nt: TGCGCCAGCAGCCACTGGCCGGTTGGAGACTATGGCTACACCTTC
cdr3_aa: CASSHWPVGDYGYTF
clone_size: few
v_call: TRBV4-1
cdr3_length: 15
d_call: -
j_call: TRBJ1-2

cdr3_nt: TGTGCCAGCAGTCTAAGAACATCTTACCCCTACGAGCAGTACTTC
cdr3_aa: CASSLRTSYPYEQYF
clone_size: -
v_call: TRBV6-5
cdr3_length: 15
d_call: -
j_call: TRBJ2-7

cdr3_nt: TGCGCCAGCAGCCAAGGTAGCGGGAATTTACATGAGCAGTTCTTC
cdr3_aa: CASSQGSGNLHEQFF
clone_size: few
v_call: TRBV4-3
cdr3_length: 15
d_call: TRBD2
j_call: TRBJ2-1

cdr3_nt: TGTGCCAGCAGCTTCGGGACGGTGGGCGGGGAGCTGTTTTTT
cdr3_aa: CASSFGTVGGELFF
clone_size: -
v_call: TRBV5-6
cdr3_length: 14
d_call: -
j_call: TRBJ2-2

cdr3_nt: TGTGCCAGCAGCTTACAAAGGGTGAACACTGAAGCTTTCTTT
cdr3_aa: CASSLQRVNTEAFF
clone_size: many
v_call: TRBV7-2
cdr3_length: 14
d_call: -
j_call: TRBJ1-1

cdr3_nt: -
cdr3_aa: CISVSEAPGGSNQPQHF
clone_size: few
v_call: TRBV7-5
cdr3_length: 17
d_call: -
j_call: TRBJ1-5

cdr3_nt: TGCGCCAGCAGCTCCCGACCGGACACCGGGGAGCTGTTTTTT
cdr3_aa: CASSSRPDTGELFF
clone_size: few
v_call: TRBV5-1
cdr3_length: 14
d_call: -
j_call: TRBJ2-2

cdr3_nt: TGTGCCAGCGGTCCGGGCTCTGGAAACACCATATATTTT
cdr3_aa: CASGPGSGNTIYF
clone_size: -
v_call: TRBV6-6
cdr3_length: 13
d_call: -
j_call: TRBJ1-3

cdr3_nt: TGTGCCACCAGTGATTCCTACCCCGGTTCGGACCTTAACTATGGCTACACCTTC
cdr3_aa: CATSDSYPGSDLNYGYTF
clone_size: few
v_call: TRBV24-1
cdr3_length: 18
d_call: -
j_call: TRBJ1-2

cdr3_nt: TGCAGTGCTAGAGATACGGACCACGTCAATGAGCAGTTCTTC
cdr3_aa: CSARDTDHVNEQFF
clone_size: -
v_call: TRBV20-1
cdr3_length: 14
d_call: -
j_call: TRBJ2-1

cdr3_nt: TGTGCCAGCAGTCCTCGGACCCCAGGGGGCTACACCTTC
cdr3_aa: CASSPRTPGGYTF
clone_size: -
v_call: TRBV12-3/TRBV12-4
cdr3_length: 13
d_call: -
j_call: TRBJ1-2

cdr3_nt: TGTGCCAGCAGCTACGGACAGGCGAACACTGAAGCTTTCTTT
cdr3_aa: CASSYGQANTEAFF
clone_size: few
v_call: TRBV7-9
cdr3_length: 14
d_call: TRBD1
j_call: TRBJ1-1

cdr3_nt: TGCAGTGCTCGAGGCGGCGAGGGGGATCTTCAGCCCCAGCATTTT
cdr3_aa: CSARGGEGDLQPQHF
clone_size: -
v_call: TRBV20-1
cdr3_length: 15
d_call: -
j_call: TRBJ1-5